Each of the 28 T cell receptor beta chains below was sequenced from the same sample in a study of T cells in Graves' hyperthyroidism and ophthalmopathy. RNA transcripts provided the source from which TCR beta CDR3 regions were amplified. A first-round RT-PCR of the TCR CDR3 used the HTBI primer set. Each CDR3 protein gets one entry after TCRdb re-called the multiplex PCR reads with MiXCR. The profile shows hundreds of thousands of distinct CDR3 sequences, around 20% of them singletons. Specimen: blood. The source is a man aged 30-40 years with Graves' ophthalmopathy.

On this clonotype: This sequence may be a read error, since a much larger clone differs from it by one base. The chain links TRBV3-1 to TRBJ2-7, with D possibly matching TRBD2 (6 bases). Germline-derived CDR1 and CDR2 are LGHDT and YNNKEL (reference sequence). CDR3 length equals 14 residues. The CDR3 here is CVSSQDGRGIEQYF. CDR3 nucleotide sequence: TGTGTCAGCAGCCAAGACGGGCGGGGAATAGAGCAGTACTTC.

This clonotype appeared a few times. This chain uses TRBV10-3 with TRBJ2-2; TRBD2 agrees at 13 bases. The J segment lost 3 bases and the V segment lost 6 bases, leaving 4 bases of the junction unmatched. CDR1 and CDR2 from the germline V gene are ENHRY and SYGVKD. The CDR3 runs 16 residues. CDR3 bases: TGTGCCATCAGCCCGGGACTAGCGGGGTACACCGGGGAGCTGTTTTTT. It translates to CAISPGLAGYTGELFF.

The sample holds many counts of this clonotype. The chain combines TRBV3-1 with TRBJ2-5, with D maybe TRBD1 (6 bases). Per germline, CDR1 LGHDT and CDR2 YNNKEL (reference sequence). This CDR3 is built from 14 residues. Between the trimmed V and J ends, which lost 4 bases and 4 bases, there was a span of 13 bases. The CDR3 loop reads CASSPLGGVETQYF. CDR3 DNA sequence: TGTGCCAGCAGCCCCCTTGGGGGCGTAGAGACCCAGTACTTC.

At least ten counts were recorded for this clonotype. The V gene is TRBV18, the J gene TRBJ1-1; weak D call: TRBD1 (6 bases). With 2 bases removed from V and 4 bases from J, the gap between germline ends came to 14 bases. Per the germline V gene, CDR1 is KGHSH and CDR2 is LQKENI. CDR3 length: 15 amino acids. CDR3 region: CASSPRDKLSTEAFF. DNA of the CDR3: TGTGCCAGCTCACCAAGGGACAAGTTAAGCACTGAAGCTTTCTTT.

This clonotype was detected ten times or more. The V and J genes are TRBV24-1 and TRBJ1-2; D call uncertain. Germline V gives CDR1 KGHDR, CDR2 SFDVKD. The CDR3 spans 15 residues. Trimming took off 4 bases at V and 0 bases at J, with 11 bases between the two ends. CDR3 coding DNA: TGTGCCACCAGTGACAGCGGACGGTCTAACTATGGCTACACCTTC. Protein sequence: CATSDSGRSNYGYTF.

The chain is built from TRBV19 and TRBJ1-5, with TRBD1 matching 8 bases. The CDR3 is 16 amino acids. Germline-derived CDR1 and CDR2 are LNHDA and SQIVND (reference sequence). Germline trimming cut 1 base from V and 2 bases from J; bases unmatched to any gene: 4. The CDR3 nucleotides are TGTGCCAGTAGTATAGGACAGGGGTATGGCAATCAGCCCCAGCATTTT. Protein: CASSIGQGYGNQPQHF.

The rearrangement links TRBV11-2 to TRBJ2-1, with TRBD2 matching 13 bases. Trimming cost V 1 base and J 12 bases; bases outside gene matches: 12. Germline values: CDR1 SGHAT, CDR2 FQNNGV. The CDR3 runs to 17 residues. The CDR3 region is CASSLVLSLAGGLGQFF. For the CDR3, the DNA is TGTGCCAGCAGCTTAGTTCTCTCACTAGCGGGAGGGTTGGGGCAGTTCTTC.

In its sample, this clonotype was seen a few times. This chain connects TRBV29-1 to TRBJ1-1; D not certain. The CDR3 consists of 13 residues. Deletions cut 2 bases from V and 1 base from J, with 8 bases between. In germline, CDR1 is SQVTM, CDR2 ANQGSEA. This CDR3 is CSVEPRGNTEAFF. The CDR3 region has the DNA TGCAGCGTTGAACCTCGAGGGAACACTGAAGCTTTCTTT.

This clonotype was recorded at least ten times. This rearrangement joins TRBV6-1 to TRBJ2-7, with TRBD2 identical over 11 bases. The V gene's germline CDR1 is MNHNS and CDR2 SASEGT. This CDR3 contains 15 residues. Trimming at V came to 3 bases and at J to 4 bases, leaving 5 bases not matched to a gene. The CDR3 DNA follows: TGTGCCAGCAGTGAGGGACTAGCGGTGACGTACGAGCAGTACTTC. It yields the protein CASSEGLAVTYEQYF.

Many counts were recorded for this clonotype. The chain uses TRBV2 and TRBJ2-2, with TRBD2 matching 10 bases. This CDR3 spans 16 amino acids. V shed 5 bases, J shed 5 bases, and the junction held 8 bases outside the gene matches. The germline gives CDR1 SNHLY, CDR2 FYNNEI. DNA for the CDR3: TGTGCCAGCAGTCGCCCGGGACTAGCGTCGACCGGGGAGCTGTTTTTT. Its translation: CASSRPGLASTGELFF.

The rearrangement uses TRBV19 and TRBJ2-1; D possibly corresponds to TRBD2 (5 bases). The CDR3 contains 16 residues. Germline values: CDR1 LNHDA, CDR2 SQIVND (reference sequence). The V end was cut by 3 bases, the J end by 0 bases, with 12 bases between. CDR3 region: CASSMVTRSSYNEQFF. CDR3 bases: TGTGCCAGTAGTATGGTCACTAGGTCCTCCTACAATGAGCAGTTCTTC.

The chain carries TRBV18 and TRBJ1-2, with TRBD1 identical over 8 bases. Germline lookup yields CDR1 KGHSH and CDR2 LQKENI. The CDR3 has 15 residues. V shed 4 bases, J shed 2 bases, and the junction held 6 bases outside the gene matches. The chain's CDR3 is CASSRRTGRNYGYTF. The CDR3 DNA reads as TGTGCCAGCTCACGGAGGACAGGGAGGAACTATGGCTACACCTTC.

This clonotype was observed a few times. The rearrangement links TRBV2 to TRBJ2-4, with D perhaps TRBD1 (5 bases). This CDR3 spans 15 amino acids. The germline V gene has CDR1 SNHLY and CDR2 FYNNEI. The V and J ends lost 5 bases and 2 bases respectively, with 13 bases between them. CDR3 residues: CASSSQGKPKNIQYF. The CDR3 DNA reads TGTGCCAGCAGTTCCCAGGGAAAACCCAAAAACATTCAGTACTTC.

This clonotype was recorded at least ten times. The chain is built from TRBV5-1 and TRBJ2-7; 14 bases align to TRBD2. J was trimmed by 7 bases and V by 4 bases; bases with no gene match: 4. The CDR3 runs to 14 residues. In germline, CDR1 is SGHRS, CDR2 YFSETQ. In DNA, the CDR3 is TGCGCCAGCAGCCCCGGGACTAGCGGGAGTGAGCAGTACTTC. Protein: CASSPGTSGSEQYF.

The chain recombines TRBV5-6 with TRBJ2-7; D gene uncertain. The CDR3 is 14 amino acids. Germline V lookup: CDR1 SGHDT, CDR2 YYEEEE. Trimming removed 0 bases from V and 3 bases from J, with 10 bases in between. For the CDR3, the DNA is TGTGCCAGCAGCTTGGGTAGGGATCTCTACGAGCAGTACTTC. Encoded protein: CASSLGRDLYEQYF.

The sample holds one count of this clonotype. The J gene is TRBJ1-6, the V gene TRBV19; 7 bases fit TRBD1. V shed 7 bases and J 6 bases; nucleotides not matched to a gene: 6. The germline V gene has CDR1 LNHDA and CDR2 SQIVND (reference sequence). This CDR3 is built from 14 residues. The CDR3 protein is CASNRGQPNSPLHF. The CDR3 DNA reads TGTGCCAGTAACCGGGGACAGCCTAATTCACCCCTCCACTTT. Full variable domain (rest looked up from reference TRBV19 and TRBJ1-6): DGGITQSPKYLFRKEGQNVTLSCEQNLNHDAMYWYRQDPGQGLRLIYYSQIVNDFQKGDIAEGYSVSREKKESFPLTVTSAQKNPTAFYLCASNRGQPNSPLHFGNGTRLTVT.

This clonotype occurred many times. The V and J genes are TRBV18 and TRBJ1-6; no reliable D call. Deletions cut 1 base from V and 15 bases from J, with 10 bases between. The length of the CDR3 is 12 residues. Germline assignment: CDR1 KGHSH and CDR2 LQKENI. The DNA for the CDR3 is TGTGCCAGCTCACCACAGGGTGGGGACCTCCACTTT. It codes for CASSPQGGDLHF.

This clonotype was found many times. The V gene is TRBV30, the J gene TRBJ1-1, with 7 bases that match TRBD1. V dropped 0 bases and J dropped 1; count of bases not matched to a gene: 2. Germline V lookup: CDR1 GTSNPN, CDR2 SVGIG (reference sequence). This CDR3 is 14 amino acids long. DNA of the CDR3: TGTGCCTGGAGTGTAGGGACAGAGAACACTGAAGCTTTCTTT. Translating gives CAWSVGTENTEAFF. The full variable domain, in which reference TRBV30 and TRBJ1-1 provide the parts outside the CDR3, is SQTIHQWPATLVQPVGSPLSLECTVEGTSNPNLYWYRQAAGRGLQLLFYSVGIGQISSEVPQNLSASRPQDRQFILSSKKLLLSDSGFYLCAWSVGTENTEAFFGQGTRLTVV.

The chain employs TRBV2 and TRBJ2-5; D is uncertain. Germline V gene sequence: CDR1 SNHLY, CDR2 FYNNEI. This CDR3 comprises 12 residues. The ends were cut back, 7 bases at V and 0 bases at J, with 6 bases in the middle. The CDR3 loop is CASTAYQETQYF. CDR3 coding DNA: TGTGCCAGCACTGCGTACCAAGAGACCCAGTACTTC.

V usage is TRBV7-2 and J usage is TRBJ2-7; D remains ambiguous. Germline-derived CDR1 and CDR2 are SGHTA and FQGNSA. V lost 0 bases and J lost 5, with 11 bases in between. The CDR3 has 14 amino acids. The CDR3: CASSLAPGVHEQYF. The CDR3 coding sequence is TGTGCCAGCAGCTTAGCCCCGGGCGTACACGAGCAGTACTTC.

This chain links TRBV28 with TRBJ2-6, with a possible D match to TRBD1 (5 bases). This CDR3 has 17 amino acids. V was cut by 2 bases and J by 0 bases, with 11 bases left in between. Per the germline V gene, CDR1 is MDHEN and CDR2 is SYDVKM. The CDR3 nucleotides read TGTGCCAGCAGTTTAGGGGCAGGCGTCTCTGGGGCCAACGTCCTGACTTTC. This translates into CASSLGAGVSGANVLTF.

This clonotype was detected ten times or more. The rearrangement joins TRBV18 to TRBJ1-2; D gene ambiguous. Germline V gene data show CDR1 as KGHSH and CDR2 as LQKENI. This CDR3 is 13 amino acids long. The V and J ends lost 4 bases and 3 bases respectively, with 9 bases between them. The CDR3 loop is CASSQGSDYGYTF. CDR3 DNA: TGTGCCAGCTCACAGGGTTCCGACTATGGCTACACCTTC.

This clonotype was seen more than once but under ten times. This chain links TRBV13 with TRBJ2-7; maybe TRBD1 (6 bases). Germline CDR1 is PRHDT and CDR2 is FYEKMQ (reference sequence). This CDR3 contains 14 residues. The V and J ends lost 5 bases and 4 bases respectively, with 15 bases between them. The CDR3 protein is CASSPPNDRYEQYF. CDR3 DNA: TGTGCCAGCAGCCCCCCCAACGACAGGTACGAGCAGTACTTC.

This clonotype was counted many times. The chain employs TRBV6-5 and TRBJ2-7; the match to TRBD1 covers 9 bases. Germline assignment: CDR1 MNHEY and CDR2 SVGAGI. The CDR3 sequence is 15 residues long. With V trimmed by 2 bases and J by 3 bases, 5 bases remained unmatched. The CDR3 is CASSYLRQGDYEQYF. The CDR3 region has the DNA TGTGCCAGCAGTTACCTCAGACAGGGGGACTACGAGCAGTACTTC.

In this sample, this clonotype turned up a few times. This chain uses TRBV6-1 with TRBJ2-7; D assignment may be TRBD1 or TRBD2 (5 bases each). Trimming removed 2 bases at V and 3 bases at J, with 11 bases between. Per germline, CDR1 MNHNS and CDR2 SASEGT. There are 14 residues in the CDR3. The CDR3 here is CASSEYEGSYEQYF. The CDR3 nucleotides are TGTGCCAGCAGTGAATATGAGGGGAGCTACGAGCAGTACTTC.

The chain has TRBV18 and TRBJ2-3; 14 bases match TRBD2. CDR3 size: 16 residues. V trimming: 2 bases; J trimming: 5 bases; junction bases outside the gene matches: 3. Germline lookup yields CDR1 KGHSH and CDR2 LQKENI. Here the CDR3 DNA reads TGTGCCAGCTCACCAAGACTAGCGGGAGGGAAAGATACGCAGTATTTT. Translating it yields CASSPRLAGGKDTQYF.

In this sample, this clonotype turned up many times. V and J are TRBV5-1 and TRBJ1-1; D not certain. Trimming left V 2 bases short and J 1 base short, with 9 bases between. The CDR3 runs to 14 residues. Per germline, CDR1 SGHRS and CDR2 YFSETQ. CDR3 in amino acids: CASSFLGSNTEAFF. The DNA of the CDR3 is TGCGCCAGCAGCTTCTTAGGGTCGAACACTGAAGCTTTCTTT.

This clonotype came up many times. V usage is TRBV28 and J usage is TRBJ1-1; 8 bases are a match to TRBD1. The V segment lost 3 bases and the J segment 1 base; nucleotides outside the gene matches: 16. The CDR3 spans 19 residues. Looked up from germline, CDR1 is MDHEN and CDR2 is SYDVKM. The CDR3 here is CASSFPHTWDRFGNTEAFF. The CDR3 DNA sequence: TGTGCCAGCAGTTTCCCCCATACCTGGGACAGGTTTGGGAACACTGAAGCTTTCTTT.